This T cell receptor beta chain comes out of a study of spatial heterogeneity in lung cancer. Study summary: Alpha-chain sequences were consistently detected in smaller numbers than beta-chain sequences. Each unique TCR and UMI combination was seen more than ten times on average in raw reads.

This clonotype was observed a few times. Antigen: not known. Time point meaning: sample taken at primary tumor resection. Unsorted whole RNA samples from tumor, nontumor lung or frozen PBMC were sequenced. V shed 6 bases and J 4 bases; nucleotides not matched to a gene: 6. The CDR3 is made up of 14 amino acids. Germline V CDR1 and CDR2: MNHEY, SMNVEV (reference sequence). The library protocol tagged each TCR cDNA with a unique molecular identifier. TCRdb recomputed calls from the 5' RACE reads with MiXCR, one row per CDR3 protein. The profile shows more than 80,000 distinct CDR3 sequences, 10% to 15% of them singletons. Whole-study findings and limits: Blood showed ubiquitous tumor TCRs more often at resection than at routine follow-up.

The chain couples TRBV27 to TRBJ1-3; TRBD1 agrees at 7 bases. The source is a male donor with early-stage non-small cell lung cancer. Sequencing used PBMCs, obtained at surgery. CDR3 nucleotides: TGTGCCAGCAGGAAACAGGGGAACGGAAACACCATATATTTT. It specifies CASRKQGNGNTIYF.